The entry below gives a single T cell receptor beta chain sequence along with its context. Its antigen is not known. This sample stems from a study of vaccination and CD4 T cells after COVID-19. The study's findings and limits: The appearance of a median approximately 90% of reactive clones in convalescent patients occurred only post-vaccination.

Germline CDR1 MNHEY, CDR2 SMNVEV (reference sequence). The CDR3 consists of 16 residues. The V end was cut by 2 bases, the J end by 2 bases, with 15 bases between. CD4+ T cells that had been cultured provided DNA sequenced with the Oncomine TCR Beta short-read assay. TCRdb redid the calling of the PCR reads with MiXCR, one entry per CDR3 protein. The table includes 7,000 to 10,000 distinct CDR3 sequences, approximately 73% detected once. The treatment denotes: roughly 11-day PBMC culture with coronavirus spike peptide pools or control peptides (ViraFEST assay). Input material: CD4+ T cells from blood, cultured in vitro. The receptor was isolated from a human donor who had recovered from COVID-19. The genes are TRBV27 and TRBJ1-2; D may be TRBD1 (6 bases). The DNA for the CDR3 is TGTGCCAGCAGTTTAGACCGGGACACCATAAACTATGGCTACACCTTC. This codes for CASSLDRDTINYGYTF.